This T cell receptor beta chain appears in the sequencing data of a study of T cells after yellow fever vaccination. TCRdb used MiXCR to reprocess the 5' RACE reads, holding one entry per CDR3 protein. The sample yields roughly 340,000 distinct CDR3 sequences, about 4% seen once. Trimming removed 4 bases from V and 2 bases from J, with 12 bases in between. CDR3 size: 14 residues. The V gene's germline CDR1 is SGHTA and CDR2 FQGNSA. The origin of this receptor is a man in his late teens or twenties who received the YFV17D yellow fever vaccine. The starting material was PBMCs, obtained 5 days after the yellow fever booster vaccination. This rearrangement joins TRBV7-2 to TRBJ2-7; possibly TRBD1 or TRBD2 for D (7 bases each). CDR3: CASSYQGGPYEQYF. CDR3 in DNA: TGTGCCAGCAGCTATCAGGGGGGGCCCTACGAGCAGTACTTC.